This TCR beta chain appears in the sequencing data of a study of T cells in Graves' hyperthyroidism and ophthalmopathy. Uncontrolled infection, other autoimmune disease, pregnancy or lactation barred patients from enrollment. Diagnosing involved the use of clinical symptoms, serum thyroxine and TRAb, thyroid ultrasound and orbital computed tomography. PBMCs were obtained from approximately 10 ml fresh peripheral blood. This CDR3 has 13 amino acids. The germline V gene encodes CDR1 LNHDA and CDR2 SQIVND (reference sequence). V dropped 3 bases and J dropped 7 bases, with 7 bases sitting between them. The CDR3 regions of TCR beta were amplified from RNA transcripts. The HTBI primer set was used in a first-round RT-PCR of the TCR CDR3. A single record per CDR3 protein comes from TCRdb applying MiXCR to the multiplex PCR reads. Of around 690,000 distinct CDR3 sequences listed, around a sixth are singletons.

The gene calls are TRBV19 and TRBJ1-6; no clear D. What was sequenced was blood. This clonotype originated in a man aged 45 to 65 with Graves' hyperthyroidism. CDR3 DNA sequence: TGTGCCAGTAGTATTCCCAGGAATTCACCCCTCCACTTT. This translates into CASSIPRNSPLHF. Filled out from reference TRBV19 and TRBJ1-6, the complete variable domain reads DGGITQSPKYLFRKEGQNVTLSCEQNLNHDAMYWYRQDPGQGLRLIYYSQIVNDFQKGDIAEGYSVSREKKESFPLTVTSAQKNPTAFYLCASSIPRNSPLHFGNGTRLTVT.